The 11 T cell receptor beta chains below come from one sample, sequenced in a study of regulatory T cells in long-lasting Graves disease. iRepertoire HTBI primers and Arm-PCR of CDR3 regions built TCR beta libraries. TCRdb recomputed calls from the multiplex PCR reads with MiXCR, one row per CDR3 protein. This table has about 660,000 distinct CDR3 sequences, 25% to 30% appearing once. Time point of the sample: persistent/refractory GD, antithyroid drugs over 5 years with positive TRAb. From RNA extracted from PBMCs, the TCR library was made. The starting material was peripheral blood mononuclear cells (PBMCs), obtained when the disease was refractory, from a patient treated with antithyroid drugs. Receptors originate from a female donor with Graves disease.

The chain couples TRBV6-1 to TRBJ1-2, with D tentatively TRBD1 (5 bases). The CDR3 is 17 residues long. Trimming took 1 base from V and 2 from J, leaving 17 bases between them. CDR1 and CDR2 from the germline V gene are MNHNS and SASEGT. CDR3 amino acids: CASSEVVTRGANYGYTF. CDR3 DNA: TGTGCCAGCAGTGAAGTCGTGACAAGGGGCGCAAACTATGGCTACACCTTC.

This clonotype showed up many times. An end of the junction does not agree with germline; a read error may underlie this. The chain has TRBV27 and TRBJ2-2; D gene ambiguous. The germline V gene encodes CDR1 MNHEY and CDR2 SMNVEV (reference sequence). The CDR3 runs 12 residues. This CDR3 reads CASSLDTGELFF. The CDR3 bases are TGCGCCAGCAGCTTGGACACCGGGGAGCTGTTTTTT.

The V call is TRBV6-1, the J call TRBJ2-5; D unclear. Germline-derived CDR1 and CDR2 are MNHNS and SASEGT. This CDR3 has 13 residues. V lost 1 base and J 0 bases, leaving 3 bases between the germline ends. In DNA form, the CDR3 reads TGTGCCAGCAGTGAAGAATACCAAGAGACCCAGTACTTC. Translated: CASSEEYQETQYF.

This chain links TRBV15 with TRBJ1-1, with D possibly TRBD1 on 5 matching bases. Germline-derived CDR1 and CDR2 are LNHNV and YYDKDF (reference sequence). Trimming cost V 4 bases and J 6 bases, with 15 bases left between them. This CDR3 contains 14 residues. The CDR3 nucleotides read TGTGCCACCAGCATCCGGGGGGGGTTTTCTGAAGCTTTCTTT. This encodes CATSIRGGFSEAFF.

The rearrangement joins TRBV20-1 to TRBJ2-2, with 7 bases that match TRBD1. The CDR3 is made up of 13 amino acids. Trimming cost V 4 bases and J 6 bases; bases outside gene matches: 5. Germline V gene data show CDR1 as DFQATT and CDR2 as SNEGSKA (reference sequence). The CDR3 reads CSAKKQGSGELFF. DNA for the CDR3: TGCAGTGCTAAAAAACAGGGGTCCGGGGAGCTGTTTTTT.

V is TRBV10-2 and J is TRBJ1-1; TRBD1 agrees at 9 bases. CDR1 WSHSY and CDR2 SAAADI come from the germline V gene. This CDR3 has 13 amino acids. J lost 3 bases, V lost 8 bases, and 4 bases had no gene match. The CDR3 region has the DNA TGCGCCAGCGGAGGACAGGGGTACACTGAAGCTTTCTTT. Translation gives CASGGQGYTEAFF.

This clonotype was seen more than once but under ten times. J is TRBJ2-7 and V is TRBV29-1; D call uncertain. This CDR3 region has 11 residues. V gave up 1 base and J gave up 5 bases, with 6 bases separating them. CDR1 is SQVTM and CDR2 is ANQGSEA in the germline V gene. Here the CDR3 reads CSVEVNHEQYF. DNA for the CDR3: TGCAGCGTTGAAGTCAACCACGAGCAGTACTTC.

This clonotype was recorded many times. CDR3: CASRWGQGSYEQYF. The CDR3 region has the DNA TGCGCCAGCAGATGGGGACAGGGTTCCTACGAGCAGTACTTC. This chain uses TRBV5-1 with TRBJ2-7; 9 bases are a match to TRBD1. Losses at the gene ends were 5 bases for V and 1 base for J; bases not matched to a gene: 4. In germline, CDR1 is SGHRS, CDR2 YFSETQ. This CDR3 is built from 14 residues.

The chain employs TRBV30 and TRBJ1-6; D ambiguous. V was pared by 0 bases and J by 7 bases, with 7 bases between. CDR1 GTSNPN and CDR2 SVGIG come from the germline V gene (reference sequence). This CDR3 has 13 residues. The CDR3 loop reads CAWSVPWNSPLHF. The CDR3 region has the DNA TGTGCCTGGAGTGTCCCTTGGAATTCACCCCTCCACTTT.

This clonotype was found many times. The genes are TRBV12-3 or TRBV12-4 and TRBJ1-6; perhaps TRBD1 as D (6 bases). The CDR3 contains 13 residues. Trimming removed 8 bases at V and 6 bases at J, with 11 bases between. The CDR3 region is CASAGQLNSPLHF. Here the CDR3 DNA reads TGTGCCAGCGCCGGACAGCTTAATTCACCCCTCCACTTT.

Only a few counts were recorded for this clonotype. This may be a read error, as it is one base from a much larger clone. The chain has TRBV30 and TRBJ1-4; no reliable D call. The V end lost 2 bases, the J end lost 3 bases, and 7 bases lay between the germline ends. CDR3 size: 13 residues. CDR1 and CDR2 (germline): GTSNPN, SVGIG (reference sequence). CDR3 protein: CAWSRSANEKLFF. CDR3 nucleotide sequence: TGTGCCTGGAGTAGGTCAGCTAATGAAAAACTGTTTTTT.